This TCR beta chain comes out of a study of shared clonotypes between healthy human individuals. The naive CD8 population came from CD45RO-negative cells selected for CCR7, without terminally differentiated effector memory CD45RA+ cells. Generated by immunoSEQ multiplex PCR, the TCRdb table keeps only in-frame clones and is missing some. This repertoire shows about 820,000 clones, over 90% found once; its top ten account for approximately 25%. Losses at the gene ends were 5 bases for V and 4 bases for J; bases not matched to a gene: 9. CDR1 is SEHNR and CDR2 is FQNEAQ in the germline V gene (reference sequence). CDR3 length: 16 residues.

This chain uses TRBV7-9 with TRBJ2-3; 10 bases are a match to TRBD2. The sequencing sample was made of naive CD8+ T cells sorted from blood. This TCR was recovered from a man aged 25-45 years in good health. CDR3 in amino acids: CASSSELAGGSDTQYF. DNA of the CDR3: TGTGCCAGCAGCAGTGAGTTAGCGGGAGGTTCAGATACGCAGTATTTT.